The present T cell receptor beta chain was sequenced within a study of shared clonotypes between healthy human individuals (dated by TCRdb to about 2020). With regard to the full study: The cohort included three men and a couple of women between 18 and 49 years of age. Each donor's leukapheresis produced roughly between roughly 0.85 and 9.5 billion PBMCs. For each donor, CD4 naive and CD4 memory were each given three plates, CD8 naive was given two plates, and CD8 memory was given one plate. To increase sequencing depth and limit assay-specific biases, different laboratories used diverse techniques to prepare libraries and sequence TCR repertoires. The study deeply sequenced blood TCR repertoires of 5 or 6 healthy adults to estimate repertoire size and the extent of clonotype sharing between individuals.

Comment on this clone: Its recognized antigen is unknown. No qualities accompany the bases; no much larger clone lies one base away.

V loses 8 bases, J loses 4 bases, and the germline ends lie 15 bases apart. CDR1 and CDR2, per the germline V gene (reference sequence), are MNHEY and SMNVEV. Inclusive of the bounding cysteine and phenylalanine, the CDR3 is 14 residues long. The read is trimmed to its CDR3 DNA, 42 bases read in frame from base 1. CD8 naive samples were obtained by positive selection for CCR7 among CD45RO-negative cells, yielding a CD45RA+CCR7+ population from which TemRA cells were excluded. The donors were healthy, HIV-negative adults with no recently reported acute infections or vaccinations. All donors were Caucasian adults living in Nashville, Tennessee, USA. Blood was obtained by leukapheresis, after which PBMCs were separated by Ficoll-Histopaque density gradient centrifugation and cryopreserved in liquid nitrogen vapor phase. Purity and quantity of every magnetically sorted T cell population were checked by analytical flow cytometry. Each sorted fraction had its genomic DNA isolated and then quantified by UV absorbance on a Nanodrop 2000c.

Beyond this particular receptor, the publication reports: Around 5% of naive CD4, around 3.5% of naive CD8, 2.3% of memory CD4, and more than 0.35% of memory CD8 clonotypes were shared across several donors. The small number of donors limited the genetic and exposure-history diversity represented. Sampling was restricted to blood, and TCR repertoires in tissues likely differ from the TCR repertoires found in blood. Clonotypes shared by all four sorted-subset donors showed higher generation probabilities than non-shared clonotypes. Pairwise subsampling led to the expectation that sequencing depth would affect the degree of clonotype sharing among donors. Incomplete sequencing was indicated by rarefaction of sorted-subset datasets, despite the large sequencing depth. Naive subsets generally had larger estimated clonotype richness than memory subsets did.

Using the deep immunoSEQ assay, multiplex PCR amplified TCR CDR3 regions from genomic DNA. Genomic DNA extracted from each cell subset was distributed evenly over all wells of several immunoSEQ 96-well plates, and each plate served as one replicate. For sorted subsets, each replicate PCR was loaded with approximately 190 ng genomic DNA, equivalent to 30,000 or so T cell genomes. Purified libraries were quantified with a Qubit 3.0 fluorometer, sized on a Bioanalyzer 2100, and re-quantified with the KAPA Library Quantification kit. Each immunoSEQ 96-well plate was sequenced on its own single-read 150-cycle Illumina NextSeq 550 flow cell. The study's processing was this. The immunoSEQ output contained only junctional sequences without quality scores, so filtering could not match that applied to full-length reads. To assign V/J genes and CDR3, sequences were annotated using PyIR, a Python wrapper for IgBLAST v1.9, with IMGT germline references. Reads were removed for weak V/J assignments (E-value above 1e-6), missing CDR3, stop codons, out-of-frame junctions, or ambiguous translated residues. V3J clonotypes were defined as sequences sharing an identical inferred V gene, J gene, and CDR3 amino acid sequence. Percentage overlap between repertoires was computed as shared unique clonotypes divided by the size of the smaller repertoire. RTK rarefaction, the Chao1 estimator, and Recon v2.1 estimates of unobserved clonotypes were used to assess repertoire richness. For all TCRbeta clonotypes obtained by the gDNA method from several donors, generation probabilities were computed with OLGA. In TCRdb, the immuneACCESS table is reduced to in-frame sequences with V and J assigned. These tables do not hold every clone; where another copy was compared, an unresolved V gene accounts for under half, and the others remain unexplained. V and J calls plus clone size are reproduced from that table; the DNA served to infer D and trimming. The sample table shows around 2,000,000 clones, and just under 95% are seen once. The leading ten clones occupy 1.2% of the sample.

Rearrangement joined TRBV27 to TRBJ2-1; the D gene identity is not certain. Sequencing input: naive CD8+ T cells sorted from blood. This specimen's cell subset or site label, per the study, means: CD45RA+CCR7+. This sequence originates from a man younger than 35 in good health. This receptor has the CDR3 CASRESLIYNEQFF. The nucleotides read TGTGCCAGCCGAGAGAGTCTGATATACAATGAGCAGTTCTTC.